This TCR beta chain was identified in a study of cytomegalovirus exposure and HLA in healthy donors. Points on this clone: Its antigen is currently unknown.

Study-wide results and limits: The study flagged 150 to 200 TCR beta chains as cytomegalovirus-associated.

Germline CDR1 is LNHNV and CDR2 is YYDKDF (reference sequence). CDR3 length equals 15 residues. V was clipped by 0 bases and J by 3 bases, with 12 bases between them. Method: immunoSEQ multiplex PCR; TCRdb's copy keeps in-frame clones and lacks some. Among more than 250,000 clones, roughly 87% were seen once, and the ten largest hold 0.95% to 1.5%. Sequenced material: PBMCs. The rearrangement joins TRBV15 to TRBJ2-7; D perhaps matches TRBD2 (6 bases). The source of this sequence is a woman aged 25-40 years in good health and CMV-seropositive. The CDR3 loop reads CATSRDVREYYEQYF. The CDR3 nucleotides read TGTGCCACCAGCAGAGATGTGCGGGAATACTACGAGCAGTACTTC.